A selection of T cell receptor beta chains follows, all from one sample in a study of shared clonotypes between healthy human individuals. Measured with immunoSEQ multiplex PCR; TCRdb has only the in-frame clones, and not every one. Of 1.5 million to 2.5 million clones in the sample, 85% to 95% were seen once. The sequencing input was naive CD8+ T cells sorted from blood. The receptors derive from a man aged 18 to 30 in good health. Each CDR3 is given with its conserved first and last residue. Each record gives: J gene, V gene, clone size, CDR3 length, D gene, CDR3 protein, CDR3 DNA. The D gene is left open where the match is weak. Not every row has a clone size; where given, it reads once, few, many or a size class.

TRBJ2-2	TRBV28	.	14	TRBD1	CASRAGTGTGELFF	TGTGCCAGCAGGGCAGGGACAGGGACTGGGGAGCTGTTTTTT
TRBJ2-5	TRBV9	.	14	TRBD2	CASSVVAGQETQYF	TGTGCCAGCAGCGTAGTAGCGGGCCAAGAGACCCAGTACTTC
TRBJ2-7	TRBV16	.	13	.	CASSHTDSYEQYF	TGTGCCAGCAGCCATACGGACAGCTACGAGCAGTACTTC
TRBJ2-7	TRBV4-1	.	13	.	CASSQVVSYEQYF	TGCGCCAGCAGCCAAGTGGTTTCCTACGAGCAGTACTTC
TRBJ2-5	TRBV15	once	17	.	CATSSQVMDGGGETQYF	TGTGCCACCAGCAGCCAAGTGATGGACGGAGGGGGAGAGACCCAGTACTTC
TRBJ2-5	TRBV27	.	11	.	CATFGGETQYF	TGTGCCACCTTCGGCGGGGAGACCCAGTACTTC
TRBJ2-5	TRBV15	once	19	TRBD2	CATSRWTSGGAADQETQYF	TGTGCCACCAGCCGCTGGACTAGCGGGGGGGCGGCGGACCAAGAGACCCAGTACTTC
TRBJ1-5	TRBV19	.	13	.	CASSIGTYQPQHF	TGTGCCAGTAGTATAGGGACGTATCAGCCCCAGCATTTT
TRBJ2-3	TRBV13	.	18	TRBD2	CASSQGLAGGPGTDTQYF	TGTGCCAGCAGCCAGGGACTAGCGGGGGGGCCGGGCACAGATACGCAGTATTTT
TRBJ2-3	TRBV5-3	.	15	.	CARSLTPSIADTQYF	TGTGCCAGAAGCCTTACGCCTTCTATTGCAGATACGCAGTATTTT
TRBJ2-1	TRBV29-1	.	13	TRBD2	CSSAGGTGDEQFF	TGCAGCTCAGCGGGAGGAACGGGAGATGAGCAGTTCTTC
TRBJ1-1	TRBV6-1	.	11	.	CASSEGTKAFF	TGTGCCAGCAGTGAAGGGACCAAAGCTTTCTTT
TRBJ1-5	TRBV19	.	15	TRBD1	CASSAGTGVVEPQHF	TGTGCCAGTAGTGCCGGGACAGGGGTCGTTGAGCCCCAGCATTTT
TRBJ2-1	TRBV28	.	18	TRBD2	CASSFPDETSGSYNEQFF	TGTGCCAGCAGTTTCCCAGACGAAACTAGCGGCTCCTACAATGAGCAGTTCTTC
TRBJ2-1	TRBV27	.	14	.	CASSLRVAGNEQFF	TGTGCCAGCAGTTTAAGGGTAGCAGGCAATGAGCAGTTCTTC
TRBJ2-7	TRBV4-1	.	13	.	CASSQDSPVEQYF	TGCGCCAGCAGCCAAGATTCACCTGTCGAGCAGTACTTC
TRBJ2-1	TRBV27	.	16	.	CASSLLGVRGQVEQFF	TGTGCCAGCAGTTTACTTGGTGTGCGGGGACAAGTGGAGCAGTTCTTC
TRBJ2-1	TRBV27	.	16	.	CASSQSRVSYNNEQFF	TGTGCCAGCAGTCAAAGCCGGGTGTCATACAATAATGAGCAGTTCTTC
TRBJ2-7	TRBV18	.	14	.	CASSPPGGGYEQYF	TGTGCCAGCTCACCACCGGGAGGCGGCTACGAGCAGTACTTC
TRBJ2-1	TRBV11-2	.	12	.	CASSLGRNEQFF	TGTGCCAGCAGCTTAGGTAGGAATGAGCAGTTCTTC
TRBJ1-2	TRBV15	once	19	TRBD1	CATSSLFRDRVSPAGGYTF	TGTGCCACCAGCAGCCTTTTCCGGGACAGGGTCTCTCCCGCGGGTGGCTACACCTTC
TRBJ1-6	TRBV30	.	15	TRBD1	CAWGYEGAIGSPLHF	TGTGCCTGGGGGTATGAGGGGGCAATCGGTTCACCCCTCCACTTT
TRBJ2-2	TRBV29-1	.	15	TRBD1	CSVGTGVGYTGELFF	TGCAGCGTTGGGACAGGGGTTGGTTACACCGGGGAGCTGTTTTTT
TRBJ2-7	TRBV6-6	.	11	.	CATGSSYEQYF	TGTGCCACCGGGTCTTCCTACGAGCAGTACTTC
TRBJ2-5	TRBV5-6	.	13	.	CASSWGRGETQYF	TGTGCCAGCAGCTGGGGGCGGGGAGAGACCCAGTACTTC
TRBJ2-7	TRBV30	.	13	TRBD1	CAWGTGQAYEQYF	TGTGCCTGGGGGACGGGACAGGCCTACGAGCAGTACTTC
TRBJ2-7	TRBV27	.	14	TRBD2	CASSFVGGGYEQYF	TGTGCCAGCAGTTTTGTTGGGGGGGGCTACGAGCAGTACTTC
TRBJ2-5	TRBV5-6	.	16	.	CASSLKVGPIRETQYF	TGTGCCAGCAGCTTGAAGGTGGGTCCAATCCGAGAGACCCAGTACTTC
TRBJ2-2	TRBV2	.	16	.	CASSEIAGANTGELFF	TGTGCCAGCAGTGAGATTGCGGGCGCGAACACCGGGGAGCTGTTTTTT
TRBJ2-1	TRBV27	once	17	TRBD2	CASSPTSGGALFNEQFF	TGTGCCAGCAGTCCAACTAGCGGGGGGGCCCTTTTCAATGAGCAGTTCTTC
TRBJ1-6	TRBV6-5	.	13	.	CASSYNAREPLHF	TGTGCCAGCAGTTATAATGCCAGGGAACCCCTCCACTTT
TRBJ2-5	TRBV7-9	.	15	TRBD1	CASSWGQGAWETQYF	TGTGCCAGCAGCTGGGGACAGGGGGCCTGGGAGACCCAGTACTTC
TRBJ1-6	TRBV6-5	.	15	.	CASSYSGQIDSPLHF	TGTGCCAGCAGTTACTCTGGACAGATTGATTCACCCCTCCACTTT
TRBJ2-5	TRBV6-6	.	13	.	CASSGPGRETQYF	TGTGCCAGCAGCGGACCTGGGAGGGAGACCCAGTACTTC
TRBJ2-5	TRBV6-1	once	17	TRBD2	CASSDPGLAVYQETQYF	TGTGCCAGCAGTGACCCGGGACTAGCGGTCTACCAAGAGACCCAGTACTTC
TRBJ2-2	TRBV30	.	12	.	CAWTGDTGELFF	TGTGCCTGGACTGGGGACACCGGGGAGCTGTTTTTT
TRBJ2-7	TRBV11-2	.	13	.	CASSLGSEYEQYF	TGTGCCAGCAGCTTAGGGTCGGAGTACGAGCAGTACTTC
TRBJ2-6	TRBV27	.	15	.	CASSLGRGGANVLTF	TGTGCCAGCAGTCTGGGGCGGGGTGGGGCCAACGTCCTGACTTTC
TRBJ2-7	TRBV6-5	.	15	.	CASSYFTGLSYEQYF	TGTGCCAGCAGTTACTTCACGGGCCTCTCCTACGAGCAGTACTTC
TRBJ1-2	TRBV6-5	.	13	.	CASSDGPLYGYTF	TGTGCCAGCAGTGACGGACCGCTCTATGGCTACACCTTC
TRBJ2-1	TRBV19	.	15	TRBD2	CASNSPASGAPRQFF	TGTGCCAGTAACTCCCCGGCTAGCGGGGCCCCACGGCAGTTCTTC
TRBJ1-1	TRBV30	.	12	.	CAWTLGGTEAFF	TGTGCCTGGACCCTTGGGGGCACTGAAGCTTTCTTT
TRBJ1-2	TRBV7-9	.	17	TRBD1	CATGPRDRGLLDYGYTF	TGTGCCACCGGCCCCCGGGACAGGGGGCTTTTGGACTATGGCTACACCTTC
TRBJ1-5	TRBV27	.	14	.	CASSLSAGNQPQHF	TGTGCCAGCAGTTTATCGGCGGGCAATCAGCCCCAGCATTTT
TRBJ1-1	TRBV6-5	.	14	.	CASSYSSTGSEAFF	TGTGCCAGCAGTTACTCCTCAACAGGGTCTGAAGCTTTCTTT
TRBJ1-2	TRBV7-9	.	19	TRBD1	CASSLGTLGQGPTNYGYTF	TGTGCCAGCAGCTTAGGAACCCTAGGACAGGGGCCGACTAACTATGGCTACACCTTC
TRBJ1-1	TRBV29-1	few	12	TRBD1	CSVGQGGTEAFF	TGCAGCGTAGGACAGGGGGGCACTGAAGCTTTCTTT
TRBJ2-5	TRBV27	.	14	.	CASSLSALGETQYF	TGTGCCAGCAGTTTATCGGCCCTTGGGGAGACCCAGTACTTC
TRBJ2-5	TRBV10-2	.	14	.	CASRDSYLQETQYF	TGCGCCAGCAGGGACAGTTATTTGCAAGAGACCCAGTACTTC
TRBJ2-3	TRBV5-1	.	15	TRBD2	CASSLERGNTDTQYF	TGCGCCAGCAGCTTGGAGCGGGGGAACACAGATACGCAGTATTTT
TRBJ1-1	TRBV12-5	.	15	TRBD1	CASGSGTGGGTEAFF	TGTGCTAGTGGTTCTGGGACAGGGGGAGGGACTGAAGCTTTCTTT
TRBJ2-5	TRBV7-6	.	16	TRBD2	CASSLGGTSLMETQYF	TGTGCCAGCAGCTTAGGTGGGACTAGTCTTATGGAGACCCAGTACTTC
TRBJ2-1	TRBV14	.	13	.	CASSQGLFNEQFF	TGTGCCAGCAGCCAAGGGCTCTTTAATGAGCAGTTCTTC
TRBJ2-1	TRBV4-3	.	16	.	CASSQDPDLSYNEQFF	TGCGCCAGCAGCCAAGATCCAGATTTAAGCTACAATGAGCAGTTCTTC
TRBJ1-6	TRBV9	.	17	.	CASSPRQTSSYNSPLHF	TGTGCCAGCAGCCCTCGACAGACGAGCTCCTATAATTCACCCCTCCACTTT
TRBJ1-1	TRBV2	.	14	.	CASSEPGGATEAFF	TGTGCCAGCAGTGAACCGGGGGGCGCCACTGAAGCTTTCTTT
TRBJ2-3	TRBV28	.	13	.	CASSLDREGTQYF	TGTGCCAGCAGTTTAGATCGGGAAGGTACGCAGTATTTT
TRBJ2-1	TRBV5-1	.	12	.	CASSFSGDEQFF	TGCGCCAGCAGCTTCTCTGGGGATGAGCAGTTCTTC